Listed below are T cell receptor beta chains from one sample, sequenced in a study of cytomegalovirus exposure and HLA in healthy donors. The repertoire was sequenced with immunoSEQ multiplex PCR; TCRdb's copy has only in-frame clones and lacks some. Of some 150,000 clones listed, 64% are singletons. Sequenced: PBMCs. Source of these receptors: a woman aged 40 to 50 in good health and CMV-seronegative. The CDR3 runs from the conserved cysteine through the conserved F or W. A D gene is named only where the DNA matches it firmly. Size is stated for part of the rows, as once, few or many counts, or as a class when the clone is expanded.

d_call	j_call	clone_size	v_call	cdr3_aa	cdr3_nt
.	TRBJ1-2	.	TRBV29-1	CSVEAGPYGYTF	TGCAGCGTTGAGGCAGGCCCCTATGGCTACACCTTC
TRBD1	TRBJ2-7	.	TRBV5-1	CASSLDRGREQYF	TGCGCCAGCAGCTTGGACAGGGGACGCGAGCAGTACTTC
TRBD2	TRBJ2-1	.	TRBV30	CAWMTIAGVEQFF	TGTGCCTGGATGACAATAGCGGGGGTTGAGCAGTTCTTC
.	TRBJ1-1	.	TRBV2	CASSEVRAGENTEAFF	TGTGCCAGCAGTGAAGTGCGTGCGGGTGAGAACACTGAAGCTTTCTTT
.	TRBJ1-2	few	TRBV6-5	CASSYAGGGNYGYTF	TGTGCCAGCAGTTACGCGGGGGGCGGGAACTATGGCTACACCTTC
TRBD2	TRBJ2-5	.	TRBV5-6	CASSPPSGGYQETQYF	TGTGCCAGCAGCCCCCCTAGCGGGGGGTACCAAGAGACCCAGTACTTC
TRBD1	TRBJ1-3	.	TRBV14	CASAYGTASRFSGNTIYF	TGTGCCAGCGCCTACGGGACAGCCTCCCGCTTCTCTGGAAACACCATATATTTT
.	TRBJ2-7	.	TRBV30	CAWSRAGRTYEQYF	TGTGCCTGGAGTAGGGCAGGGAGGACCTACGAGCAGTACTTC
.	TRBJ2-3	.	TRBV5-4	CASSSPGLAGAPRSDTQYF	TGTGCCAGCAGCTCCCCGGGGCTCGCGGGGGCCCCTAGATCAGATACGCAGTATTTT
.	TRBJ2-5	.	TRBV7-7	CASSLDRQGETQYF	TGTGCCAGCAGCTTAGACAGGCAAGGGGAGACCCAGTACTTC